Below are 22 T cell receptor beta chains sequenced from a single sample in a study of technical replicates of blood from a few donors. Libraries were prepared by immunoSEQ multiplex PCR; TCRdb keeps only in-frame clonotypes and omits some of them. The sample records fewer than 60,000 clones, around 96% being singletons. Material: PBMCs. These receptors were collected from a human donor in good health. Some clones in this sample may be carry-over from other donors' samples.

This rearrangement joins TRBV7-2 to TRBJ2-5; perhaps TRBD2 as D (6 bases). Germline CDR1 reads SGHTA; CDR2 reads FQGNSA. The CDR3 sequence is 14 residues long. V shed 6 bases and J shed 5 bases, with 16 bases lying between them. The CDR3 DNA reads TGTGCCAGCAGACAACTAGCCCATCCGGAGACCCAGTACTTC. This codes for CASRQLAHPETQYF.

The gene calls are TRBV5-1 and TRBJ2-1, with 7 bases identical to TRBD2. V was clipped by 0 bases and J by 6 bases; unmatched bases: 6. In germline, CDR1 is SGHRS, CDR2 YFSETQ. The CDR3 is 15 amino acids. The CDR3 loop reads CASSLVASGFNEQFF. In nucleotides, the CDR3 is TGCGCCAGCAGCTTGGTTGCTAGCGGTTTCAATGAGCAGTTCTTC. Supplemented by reference TRBV5-1 and TRBJ2-1, the full variable domain reads KAGVTQTPRYLIKTRGQQVTLSCSPISGHRSVSWYQQTPGQGLQFLFEYFSETQRNKGNFPGRFSGRQFSNSRSEMNVSTLELGDSALYLCASSLVASGFNEQFFGPGTRLTVL.

The count of this clone is one. The CDR3 spells CASSPRLAGVINEQFF. CDR3 DNA sequence: TGTGCCAGCTCTCCGAGACTAGCGGGGGTTATTAATGAGCAGTTCTTC. The chain has TRBV18 and TRBJ2-1, with 12 bases aligning to TRBD2. Germline values: CDR1 KGHSH, CDR2 LQKENI. CDR3 length equals 16 residues. V lost 6 bases and J lost 7; bases outside the gene matches: 10.

The chain couples TRBV7-9 to TRBJ1-2; D unclear. V was trimmed by 2 bases and J by 2 bases, leaving 9 bases between them. Germline values: CDR1 SEHNR, CDR2 FQNEAQ (reference sequence). The CDR3 extends over 14 amino acids. The CDR3 sequence: CASSLRTGNYGYTF. Written as DNA, the CDR3 is TGTGCCAGCAGCTTAAGGACGGGGAACTATGGCTACACCTTC.

The chain links TRBV30 to TRBJ1-4; 8 bases line up with TRBD1. The CDR3 sequence is 14 residues long. After removal of 1 base from V and 5 bases from J, the junction contained 3 bases not matched to a gene. Germline CDR1 and CDR2: GTSNPN and SVGIG (reference sequence). The CDR3 DNA follows: TGTGCCTGGAGTGGTAACAGGGGGAATGAAAAACTGTTTTTT. It codes for CAWSGNRGNEKLFF.

The gene calls are TRBV7-6 and TRBJ1-5; 7 bases match TRBD1. With 1 base clipped from V and 0 bases from J, the junction kept 3 bases outside the gene matches. Germline assignment: CDR1 SGHVS and CDR2 FNYEAQ. CDR3 length: 16 amino acids. CDR3 region: CASSLGGTASNQPQHF. CDR3 in DNA: TGTGCCAGCAGCTTAGGTGGGACAGCTAGCAATCAGCCCCAGCATTTT.

The CDR3 is CASSKTPGGTDTQYF. In DNA form, the CDR3 reads TGTGCCAGCAGCAAAACCCCAGGGGGGACAGATACGCAGTATTTT. The V call is TRBV21-1, the J call TRBJ2-3; TRBD1 was called by the table and not checked on the DNA. TRBV21-1 is deemed a pseudogene. This CDR3 comprises 15 residues.

This chain connects TRBV7-6 to TRBJ2-3; TRBD2 agrees at 8 bases. Germline values: CDR1 SGHVS, CDR2 FNYEAQ. Trimming took 1 base from V and 7 from J; bases not matched to a gene: 7. The CDR3 contains 15 residues. The CDR3 is CASSLVISGDNTQYF. The DNA of the CDR3 is TGTGCCAGCAGCTTAGTGATTAGCGGGGACAATACGCAGTATTTT.

The rearrangement joins TRBV11-2 to TRBJ1-3, with TRBD1 as a possible D gene (6 bases). Looked up from germline, CDR1 is SGHAT and CDR2 is FQNNGV. Trimming removed 5 bases from V and 5 bases from J, with 7 bases in between. The CDR3 consists of 12 residues. Here the CDR3 reads CASSGTRNTIYF. In DNA form, the CDR3 reads TGTGCCAGCAGCGGGACAAGAAACACCATATATTTT.

This chain uses TRBV18 with TRBJ2-2; possibly TRBD1 for D (6 bases). This CDR3 comprises 16 residues. Deletions cut 0 bases from V and 5 bases from J, with 13 bases between. Germline values: CDR1 KGHSH, CDR2 LQKENI. The CDR3 DNA is TGTGCCAGCTCACCACCTGGGCAGGGGCGGACCGGGGAGCTGTTTTTT. The encoded protein is CASSPPGQGRTGELFF.

The rearrangement joins TRBV2 to TRBJ1-2, with a weak D call TRBD1 (6 bases). Germline CDR1 is SNHLY and CDR2 is FYNNEI. The CDR3 runs to 11 residues. With 8 bases removed from V and 6 bases from J, the gap between germline ends came to 10 bases. The CDR3 DNA reads as TGTGCCAGCGATGGACAGAATGGCTACACCTTC. Protein: CASDGQNGYTF.

This chain links TRBV27 with TRBJ2-7; 8 bases fit TRBD2. The CDR3 runs to 13 residues. V lost 7 bases and J lost 7; bases outside the gene matches: 9. CDR1 and CDR2 from the germline V gene are MNHEY and SMNVEV (reference sequence). This CDR3 is CASNAGGAGEQYF. In nucleotides, the CDR3 is TGTGCCAGCAACGCCGGGGGGGCGGGTGAGCAGTACTTC.

The rearrangement links TRBV29-1 to TRBJ2-3; possibly TRBD2 for D (6 bases). There are 13 residues in the CDR3. V shed 6 bases and J shed 1 base, with 11 bases lying between them. Per the germline V gene, CDR1 is SQVTM and CDR2 is ANQGSEA. The CDR3 region is CSVAGTGTDTQYF. Written as DNA, the CDR3 is TGCAGCGTCGCCGGGACTGGCACAGATACGCAGTATTTT.

The chain recombines TRBV5-6 with TRBJ1-6; maybe TRBD1 (6 bases). Trimming took off 0 bases at V and 5 bases at J, with 6 bases between the two ends. Germline CDR1 SGHDT, CDR2 YYEEEE. The CDR3 has 14 residues. The CDR3 bases are TGTGCCAGCAGCTTGGGACAGGATAATTCACCCCTCCACTTT. This codes for CASSLGQDNSPLHF.

The genes are TRBV5-1 and TRBJ1-2; D unresolved. V was cut by 0 bases and J by 6 bases, with 12 bases left in between. In germline, CDR1 is SGHRS, CDR2 YFSETQ. CDR3 length: 14 amino acids. In DNA, the CDR3 is TGCGCCAGCAGCTTGGACCCAACTACCCATGGCTACACCTTC. Translation gives CASSLDPTTHGYTF.

J is TRBJ1-3 and V is TRBV30, with 10 nucleotides matching TRBD1. CDR1 and CDR2 from the germline V gene are GTSNPN and SVGIG (reference sequence). Trimming took 7 bases from V and 2 from J; bases not matched to a gene: 8. The CDR3 is 15 residues long. The CDR3 bases are TGTGCCTTCGAGTCCGGGACAGGGGCTGGAAACACCATATATTTT. As protein: CAFESGTGAGNTIYF.

The chain recombines TRBV18 with TRBJ2-7, with D possibly matching TRBD2 (5 bases). CDR3 length equals 15 residues. CDR1 and CDR2 from the germline V gene are KGHSH and LQKENI. The V end lost 2 bases, the J end lost 2 bases, and 13 bases lay between the germline ends. The CDR3 sequence: CASSPTVGRAYEQYF. The CDR3 DNA sequence: TGTGCCAGCTCACCAACTGTGGGGAGAGCCTACGAGCAGTACTTC.

The chain couples TRBV4-1 to TRBJ1-4; no clear D. Germline CDR1 MGHRA, CDR2 YSYEKL. V was trimmed by 1 base and J by 8 bases, leaving 14 bases between them. CDR3 length equals 15 residues. The CDR3 protein is CASSQASGVREKLFF. The CDR3 region has the DNA TGCGCCAGCAGCCAAGCATCCGGGGTCAGGGAAAAACTGTTTTTT.

This sequence joins TRBV7-2 and TRBJ2-5, with D possibly matching TRBD1 (6 bases). CDR3 length: 15 residues. Looked up from germline, CDR1 is SGHTA and CDR2 is FQGNSA. The V and J ends lost 7 bases and 3 bases respectively, with 18 bases between them. CDR3 sequence (DNA): TGTGCCAGCAACTCGTATGGTGGGGGCAAAGAGACCCAGTACTTC. It translates to CASNSYGGGKETQYF.

The CDR3 DNA sequence: TGTGCCAGAAACCCCTCCAAGACTAGCGGGATACCTACTGAGCAGTACTTC. Translating gives CARNPSKTSGIPTEQYF. The J gene is TRBJ2-7, the V gene TRBV5-3; the match to TRBD2 covers 11 bases. TRBV5-3 is sorted into the ORF group, with uncertain function. The CDR3 is 17 residues long. The junction had 18 bases not matched to a gene; V was cut back by 6 bases and J by 7 bases.

This rearrangement joins TRBV5-4 to TRBJ2-1; TRBD2 matches at 7 bases. The CDR3 loop spans 17 amino acids. V shed 4 bases, J shed 0 bases, and the junction held 10 bases outside the gene matches. Germline CDR1 is SGHNT and CDR2 is YYREEE (reference sequence). Here the CDR3 reads CASSGYGGEGSYNEQFF. DNA for the CDR3: TGTGCCAGCAGCGGCTACGGCGGGGAGGGCTCCTACAATGAGCAGTTCTTC. Complete variable domain (other parts from reference TRBV5-4 and TRBJ2-1): ETGVTQSPTHLIKTRGQQVTLRCSSQSGHNTVSWYQQALGQGPQFIFQYYREEENGRGNFPPRFSGLQFPNYSSELNVNALELDDSALYLCASSGYGGEGSYNEQFFGPGTRLTVL.

V is TRBV14 and J is TRBJ2-5; maybe TRBD2 (7 bases). The CDR3 covers 14 residues. Trimming cost V 2 bases and J 5 bases, with 12 bases left between them. CDR1 and CDR2 from the germline V gene are SGHDN and FVKESK. The CDR3 DNA is TGTGCCAGCAGCCAACGGCGGGGGCCGGAGACCCAGTACTTC. This encodes CASSQRRGPETQYF.